Included here is one T cell receptor beta chain sequence, with context. This clone's antigen is unknown. The record has no base qualities; no much larger clone is one base away. This beta chain is off target for a library built for alpha chains, so its abundance means little. The sample comes from a study of spatial heterogeneity in lung cancer (dated by TCRdb to the late 2010s). A note on the overall study: Beta-chain transcripts were consistently detected in greater numbers than alpha-chain transcripts, which likely reflected higher beta-chain transcript abundance. TCR transcript counts in tumor regions correlated strongly with a T cell transcriptional module score from matched bulk RNA-seq. In the raw uncorrected reads, each unique combination of TCR and UMI appeared more than ten times on average. The study quantitatively compared TCR alpha and beta repertoires across multiple tumor regions, matched nontumor lung and blood in non-small cell lung cancer. Nonsynonymous mutation counts, determined by whole-exome sequencing of tumor tissue, were related to features of the TCR repertoire. At surgery, hundreds of tumor regions, around 67 matched nontumor lung samples and fewer than 60 PBMC samples were TCR-sequenced for both alpha and beta chains. Overall study results and their limits: Confirming at a functional level the hypothesis that regional TCRs recognize regional mutations was considered to require additional single-cell paired TCR alpha and beta sequencing. The tumor nonsynonymous mutation count correlated with the number of expanded alpha and beta TCRs within the tumor. Counts of ubiquitous and regional expanded TCRs were found to correlate with counts of ubiquitous and regional nonsynonymous mutations, respectively. TCR-seq coverage of tumor T cells was estimated to be only approximately 7.3% for alpha chains and about 13% for beta chains.

The CDR3 spans 16 residues, from the cysteine through the phenylalanine. The CDR3 DNA has 48 bases and is translated from base 1. CDR1 and CDR2 were assigned from the germline V gene (reference sequence) as SGHKS and YYEKEE. The V end gives up 0 bases and the J end 7 bases, leaving 9 bases in the junction not matched to a gene. The intended sense of this specimen's time point label: sample taken at primary tumor resection. The donors were more than 65 patients from the lung TRACERx cohort who had early-stage, untreated non-small cell lung cancer. For TCR sequencing, whole RNA was extracted from tumor and nontumor lung tissue, or from cryopreserved PBMC samples, and no cell sorting was done. A patient was chosen for TCR sequencing only when enough RNA was available from at least two tumor regions. Tumor and adjacent nontumor lung specimens were reviewed by a lung pathologist before selection. The library was produced with 5' RACE. The sample was run on a NextSeq 500. To allow correction of PCR and sequencing errors, the TCR library protocol tagged every TCR cDNA molecule with a unique molecular identifier. The original methods were these. Decombinator tools were used for TCR identification, UMI-based error correction and CDR3 extraction. Expanded TCRs were defined as those above a frequency of 2 per 1,000, corresponding to the top 1% of the tumor frequency distribution. Expanded tumor TCRs statistically deemed absent (corrected P<0.05) from at least one tumor region were classed as regional, and all other expanded tumor TCRs were classed as ubiquitous. Each repertoire was subsampled 100 times to 5,000 TCRs, after which Renyi diversity was computed with the R vegan package. CDR3 similarity networks were built from amino acid triplet string-kernel similarity, with CDR3s being connected when pairwise similarity was above 0.82. TCRdb passed the public sequencing reads through fastp at Q25 and MiXCR, retaining productive beta sequences. Merged by CDR3 protein, the rows form single entries marked with the most common genes and DNA. Here the V and J calls rest on TCRdb's processing, not on the authors' analysis. In all, the sample holds several thousand distinct CDR3 sequences, and over 10% of those were seen once. The top ten clones comprise around 26% of the sample.

The material sequenced was lung tumor tissue, taken at surgery. The origin of this receptor is a male donor with early-stage non-small cell lung cancer. Rearrangement joined TRBV5-5 to TRBJ2-5, and 10 bases in between align with TRBD2. The nucleotides read TGTGCCAGCAGCTTGGGAGGAGCGGGAGGGCCTGTGACCCAGTACTTC. It encodes CASSLGGAGGPVTQYF.